These 12 T cell receptor beta chains were sequenced from one sample in a study of CD8+ T cells in alopecia areata. Reverse transcription of extracted RNA yielded cDNA, which provided the sequencing template. Libraries were prepared by immunoSEQ multiplex PCR; TCRdb keeps only in-frame clonotypes and omits some of them. The data show approximately 110,000 clones, with about 60% seen just once and roughly an eighth held by the top ten. Treatment noted: oral pan-JAK inhibitor, 5-10 mg twice daily. The sequencing here drew on CD8+ T cells sorted from blood, taken at week 24, from a patient treated with tofacitinib. The receptors were sampled from a human donor with alopecia areata.

This rearrangement joins TRBV10-3 to TRBJ1-1; 7 bases align to TRBD1. This CDR3 region has 14 residues. Germline lookup yields CDR1 ENHRY and CDR2 SYGVKD. V dropped 2 bases and J dropped 6; count of bases not matched to a gene: 6. CDR3 DNA: TGTGCCATCAGTGAGCCCGGGACAGAGGCTGAAGCTTTCTTT. Translated, it gives CAISEPGTEAEAFF.

V usage is TRBV7-8 and J usage is TRBJ2-5, with D possibly TRBD1 on 6 matching bases. This CDR3 spans 16 amino acids. Germline V CDR1 and CDR2: SGHVS, FQNEAQ. V lost 5 bases and J 9 bases, leaving 25 bases between the germline ends. This CDR3 is CASSPEGVIREGAQYF. Here the CDR3 DNA reads TGTGCCAGCAGCCCCGAGGGGGTGATTCGAGAGGGGGCCCAGTACTTC.

The V gene is TRBV27, the J gene TRBJ1-4; no firm D call. The ends were cut back, 5 bases at V and 5 bases at J, with 6 bases in the middle. CDR3 length: 12 residues. CDR1 is MNHEY, CDR2 SMNVEV, per germline (reference sequence). The CDR3 sequence: CASSRSNEKLFF. The DNA for the CDR3 is TGTGCCAGCAGTAGGTCGAATGAAAAACTGTTTTTT.

V is TRBV6-5 and J is TRBJ2-7; a weak D match, TRBD2 (5 bases). The germline gives CDR1 MNHEY, CDR2 SVGAGI. CDR3 size: 14 residues. V gave up 7 bases and J gave up 4 bases, with 17 bases separating them. The CDR3 nucleotides are TGTGCCAGCACCACCGCGGTGGACTCTTACGAGCAGTACTTC. It specifies CASTTAVDSYEQYF.

The rearrangement uses TRBV10-3 and TRBJ2-2; TRBD2 matches at 13 bases. Germline CDR1 ENHRY, CDR2 SYGVKD. Trimming cost V 2 bases and J 9 bases; bases outside gene matches: 3. The CDR3 length is 15 residues. CDR3: CAISETSGGARELFF. DNA for the CDR3: TGTGCCATCAGTGAGACTAGCGGGGGGGCCCGGGAGCTGTTTTTT.

The chain recombines TRBV6-4 with TRBJ2-3; 14 bases agree with TRBD2. The CDR3 sequence is 15 residues long. Per the germline V gene, CDR1 is MRHNA and CDR2 is SNTAGT. V was pared by 6 bases and J by 4 bases, with 3 bases of the junction left unmatched. The CDR3 sequence is CASRVTSGGADTQYF. The CDR3 coding sequence is TGTGCCAGCAGGGTGACTAGCGGGGGGGCAGATACGCAGTATTTT.

The CDR3 nucleotides are TGTGCCAGCAGTTTATTCCCCGGCGCGGTCCATGGCTACACCTTC. Protein: CASSLFPGAVHGYTF. V is TRBV28 and J is TRBJ1-2, with no clear D. Germline-derived CDR1 and CDR2 are MDHEN and SYDVKM. Trimming stripped 1 base from V and 6 bases from J, with 15 bases between. CDR3 length: 15 amino acids.

V gene TRBV13 combines with J gene TRBJ2-3; D may be TRBD2 (6 bases). The germline V gene has CDR1 PRHDT and CDR2 FYEKMQ (reference sequence). Trimming pared 5 bases from V and 4 bases from J, leaving 16 bases between. The CDR3 is 15 amino acids. CDR3 DNA: TGTGCCAGCAGCCCCTCGGGACTGGACTCAGATACGCAGTATTTT. This translates into CASSPSGLDSDTQYF.

About this clone itself: Relative to the germline gene, one junction end is altered; a read error may explain this. The gene calls are TRBV4-1 and TRBJ2-7; weak D call: TRBD1 (6 bases). Per germline, CDR1 MGHRA and CDR2 YSYEKL. This CDR3 comprises 14 residues. The CDR3 region is CASSQHRDTYERYF. As DNA, the CDR3 is TGCGCCAGCAGCCAACACCGGGACACCTACGAGCGGTACTTC.

The chain uses TRBV27 and TRBJ1-6; TRBD1 agrees at 7 bases. Unmatched junction bases numbered 2, after V lost 3 bases and J lost 0 bases. Germline V CDR1 and CDR2: MNHEY, SMNVEV (reference sequence). The CDR3 length is 16 residues. This chain's CDR3 is CASSLDRSSYNSPLHF. CDR3 sequence (DNA): TGTGCCAGCAGTTTGGACAGGAGCTCCTATAATTCACCCCTCCACTTT.

This clone turned up a few times. The chain recombines TRBV19 with TRBJ1-6, with unresolved D. The CDR3 consists of 15 residues. V dropped 8 bases and J dropped 2 bases, with 13 bases sitting between them. Germline V gene lookup returns CDR1 LNHDA and CDR2 SQIVND (reference sequence). CDR3 sequence: CASSDEDPYNSPLHF. In nucleotides, the CDR3 is TGTGCCAGTTCAGATGAAGATCCCTATAATTCACCCCTCCACTTT.

This chain uses TRBV13 with TRBJ2-1; 9 nucleotides agree with TRBD1. Germline CDR1 PRHDT, CDR2 FYEKMQ (reference sequence). CDR3 size: 16 residues. Trimming at V came to 6 bases and at J to 7 bases, leaving 13 bases not matched to a gene. The CDR3 loop is CASREADRGILNEQFF. CDR3 DNA: TGTGCCAGCAGAGAAGCGGACAGGGGAATTCTGAATGAGCAGTTCTTC.